A single sample gave rise to the 20 T cell receptor beta chains below, sequenced in a study of identifying expanded T cells in peripheral blood. Sequencing used immunoSEQ multiplex PCR; TCRdb keeps in-frame clones, though not all of them. The sample consists of 70,000 to 100,000 clones, roughly 86% of them appearing once. Material for sequencing was blood. These receptor sequences come from a person aged 18 to 70 in good health.

The CDR3 DNA reads TGTGCCAGCAGTTATCGGGGGATGAACACTGAAGCTTTCTTT. This codes for CASSYRGMNTEAFF. This chain links TRBV6-5 with TRBJ1-1; the D gene is possibly TRBD1 (5 bases). This CDR3 contains 14 residues. Germline V gene data show CDR1 as MNHEY and CDR2 as SVGAGI. V lost 3 bases to trimming and J lost 0 bases, with 8 bases between them.

The gene calls are TRBV19 and TRBJ1-2; D possibly corresponds to TRBD1 (5 bases). With 5 bases removed from V and 4 bases from J, the gap between germline ends came to 11 bases. The CDR3 loop spans 13 amino acids. CDR1 LNHDA and CDR2 SQIVND come from the germline V gene (reference sequence). The CDR3 is CASSRTTPYGYTF. The CDR3 DNA is TGTGCCAGTAGTCGGACAACGCCCTATGGCTACACCTTC.

The chain carries TRBV9 and TRBJ1-1; D might be TRBD1 (6 bases). V dropped 0 bases and J dropped 2 bases, with 11 bases sitting between them. The CDR3 totals 15 residues. The germline V gene has CDR1 SGDLS and CDR2 YYNGEE. CDR3 nucleotide sequence: TGTGCCAGCAGCGTAGGGGCAGGGGAAAACACTGAAGCTTTCTTT. Translation: CASSVGAGENTEAFF.

The chain combines TRBV4-1 with TRBJ1-2; 7 bases are shared with TRBD1. Germline-derived CDR1 and CDR2 are MGHRA and YSYEKL. The CDR3 runs to 14 residues. With V trimmed by 3 bases and J by 4 bases, 5 bases remained unmatched. The CDR3 coding sequence is TGCGCCAGCAGCCAGCCGGGACAGCTCTATGGCTACACCTTC. Translation gives CASSQPGQLYGYTF.

The chain is built from TRBV7-2 and TRBJ1-1, with D perhaps TRBD1 (6 bases). The CDR3 totals 13 residues. V lost 10 bases, J lost 4 bases, and 16 bases lay in between. CDR1 is SGHTA, CDR2 FQGNSA, per germline. The CDR3 DNA follows: TGTGCCAACCAACACAGGGATACCACTGAAGCTTTCTTT. Its translation is CANQHRDTTEAFF.

This clone has just one count. The V and J genes are TRBV9 and TRBJ2-3; 7 positions agree with TRBD2. The length of the CDR3 is 16 residues. V was clipped by 0 bases and J by 0 bases; unmatched bases: 4. CDR1 and CDR2 from the germline V gene are SGDLS and YYNGEE. This chain's CDR3 is CASSVALAASTDTQYF. The CDR3 coding sequence is TGTGCCAGCAGCGTAGCCCTAGCGGCTAGCACAGATACGCAGTATTTT.

This chain links TRBV19 with TRBJ2-5; 7 positions agree with TRBD1. In germline, CDR1 is LNHDA, CDR2 SQIVND (reference sequence). The junction had 12 bases not matched to a gene; V was cut back by 5 bases and J by 3 bases. The CDR3 length is 16 residues. CDR3 nucleotides: TGTGCCAGTAGTCCCTTTTCGAGGCAGGGGGAAGAGACCCAGTACTTC. This translates into CASSPFSRQGEETQYF.

This clone was found once. The chain couples TRBV6-4 to TRBJ1-3; possible D gene TRBD1, 6 bases. V dropped 8 bases and J dropped 4 bases, with 21 bases sitting between them. This CDR3 is 16 amino acids long. The V gene's germline CDR1 is MRHNA and CDR2 SNTAGT. CDR3 amino acids: CASSVQGMVLGNTIYF. CDR3 sequence (DNA): TGTGCCAGCTCGGTTCAGGGGATGGTTCTGGGAAACACCATATATTTT.

The chain combines TRBV7-2 with TRBJ1-1, with TRBD1 identical over 7 bases. The germline V gene encodes CDR1 SGHTA and CDR2 FQGNSA. Trimming at V came to 1 base and at J to 8 bases, leaving 10 bases not matched to a gene. The CDR3 totals 15 residues. The CDR3 DNA reads TGTGCCAGCAGCTTAGTTGGGGGACAGAGCACGGAAGCTTTCTTT. Protein: CASSLVGGQSTEAFF.

V and J are TRBV15 and TRBJ2-2; 7 bases line up with TRBD1. The CDR3 runs to 15 residues. V was pared by 9 bases and J by 0 bases, with 7 bases of the junction left unmatched. From germline, CDR1 is LNHNV and CDR2 YYDKDF (reference sequence). The CDR3: CATHRGGSNTGELFF. The CDR3, as DNA: TGTGCCACACACCGAGGGGGCTCGAACACCGGGGAGCTGTTTTTT.

The chain uses TRBV9 and TRBJ2-5, with 9 bases matching TRBD2. After removal of 3 bases from V and 4 bases from J, the junction contained 4 bases not matched to a gene. The CDR3 is 14 residues long. Germline values: CDR1 SGDLS, CDR2 YYNGEE. CDR3 region: CASSASGRSETQYF. CDR3 in DNA: TGTGCCAGCAGCGCCAGCGGGAGGTCAGAGACCCAGTACTTC. The whole variable domain, remainder taken from reference TRBV9 and TRBJ2-5, is DSGVTQTPKHLITATGQRVTLRCSPRSGDLSVYWYQQSLDQGLQFLIQYYNGEERAKGNILERFSAQQFPDLHSELNLSSLELGDSALYFCASSASGRSETQYFGPGTRLLVL.

This clone came up a few times. The J gene is TRBJ2-6, the V gene TRBV6-4, with 8 bases matching TRBD1. The CDR3 is 17 amino acids. The V and J ends lost 4 bases and 0 bases, in that order; junction bases with no gene match: 5. CDR1 and CDR2 (germline): MRHNA, SNTAGT. The CDR3 bases are TGTGCCAGCAGTGGGGGGACAGGCGGCTCTGGGGCCAACGTCCTGACTTTC. Amino acid sequence: CASSGGTGGSGANVLTF.

This chain joins TRBV15 and TRBJ2-1; D possibly corresponds to TRBD1 (6 bases). The ends were cut back, 0 bases at V and 8 bases at J, with 8 bases in the middle. The CDR3 sequence is 13 residues long. Germline V CDR1 and CDR2: LNHNV, YYDKDF (reference sequence). The CDR3, as DNA: TGTGCCACCAGCAGAGAGCAGGGGTATGAGCAGTTCTTC. Amino acids: CATSREQGYEQFF.

The chain couples TRBV11-2 to TRBJ2-4, with D unresolved. The CDR3 loop spans 17 amino acids. Deletions cut 1 base from V and 0 bases from J, with 13 bases between. Looked up from germline, CDR1 is SGHAT and CDR2 is FQNNGV. The chain's CDR3 is CASSLGWKTIAKNIQYF. The CDR3 DNA sequence: TGTGCCAGCAGCTTAGGTTGGAAGACAATAGCCAAAAACATTCAGTACTTC.

This clone was observed a single time. The CDR3 protein is CASSGSPDTDTQYF. The CDR3 DNA reads as TGTGCCAGCAGTGGTAGTCCAGACACAGATACGCAGTATTTT. The V call is TRBV2, the J call TRBJ2-3; D is unclear. The CDR3 runs to 14 residues. V shed 4 bases and J shed 2 bases, with 10 bases lying between them. Germline lookup yields CDR1 SNHLY and CDR2 FYNNEI.

The genes are TRBV18 and TRBJ1-5; D unclear. The CDR3 is 14 residues long. V lost 3 bases and J lost 0, with 6 bases in between. Germline values: CDR1 KGHSH, CDR2 LQKENI. CDR3 sequence reads: CASSPPGSNQPQHF. The DNA for the CDR3 is TGTGCCAGCTCACCCCCGGGTAGCAATCAGCCCCAGCATTTT.

The chain recombines TRBV5-1 with TRBJ1-4; D perhaps matches TRBD1 (6 bases). Trimming left V 4 bases short and J 2 bases short, with 12 bases between. Germline CDR1 reads SGHRS; CDR2 reads YFSETQ. The CDR3 runs to 15 residues. The DNA of the CDR3 is TGCGCCAGCAGCGCCACAGGGATGACTAATGAAAAACTGTTTTTT. Its protein is CASSATGMTNEKLFF. Full variable domain (rest looked up from reference TRBV5-1 and TRBJ1-4): KAGVTQTPRYLIKTRGQQVTLSCSPISGHRSVSWYQQTPGQGLQFLFEYFSETQRNKGNFPGRFSGRQFSNSRSEMNVSTLELGDSALYLCASSATGMTNEKLFFGSGTQLSVL.

The V and J genes are TRBV6-1 and TRBJ1-4; D is undetermined. The CDR3 length is 14 residues. The ends were cut back, 7 bases at V and 0 bases at J, with 9 bases in the middle. Germline V gene lookup returns CDR1 MNHNS and CDR2 SASEGT. The CDR3 sequence is CASNPAATNEKLFF. The DNA for the CDR3 is TGTGCCAGCAACCCCGCTGCAACTAATGAAAAACTGTTTTTT.

The chain links TRBV2 to TRBJ2-7; 7 bases line up with TRBD1. This CDR3 spans 14 amino acids. The junction had 12 bases not matched to a gene; V was cut back by 11 bases and J by 2 bases. CDR1 and CDR2 (germline): SNHLY, FYNNEI. CDR3 in amino acids: CAGLDRASTYEQYF. The DNA of the CDR3 is TGTGCCGGTTTAGACAGGGCTTCCACCTACGAGCAGTACTTC. The full variable domain, completed using reference TRBV2 and TRBJ2-7, is EPEVTQTPSHQVTQMGQEVILRCVPISNHLYFYWYRQILGQKVEFLVSFYNNEISEKSEIFDDQFSVERPDGSNFTLKIRSTKLEDSAMYFCAGLDRASTYEQYFGPGTRLTVT.

This clone was recorded a few times. The chain uses TRBV6-1 and TRBJ1-4, with 9 bases matching TRBD1. The V gene's germline CDR1 is MNHNS and CDR2 SASEGT. CDR3 length equals 15 residues. With V trimmed by 2 bases and J by 7 bases, 5 bases remained unmatched. CDR3 amino acids: CASSEITGGAEKLFF. The DNA of the CDR3 is TGTGCCAGCAGTGAAATCACAGGGGGCGCTGAAAAACTGTTTTTT.